The clone carrying this T cell receptor beta chain was picked up many times. Its antigen is as yet unknown. This sample was included in a study of neurological immune-mediated disorders. General observations from the study: Across subjects, expanded clones had no CDR3 amino acid sequences in common, pointing to private repertoires in all groups.

PBMCs numbering 2 million and stored at -80 C yielded the unsorted libraries. V lost 3 bases and J 0 bases, leaving 9 bases between the germline ends. Per the germline V gene, CDR1 is SGHRS and CDR2 is YFSETQ. The CDR3 length is 14 residues. Each CDR3 protein is one row after TCRdb ran MiXCR on the 5' RACE reads. The sample holds roughly 56,000 distinct CDR3 sequences, roughly 11% seen once. Sequenced material: PBMCs. This TCR was recovered from a man aged 55 to 70 in good health. The chain employs TRBV5-1 and TRBJ1-1, with D hard to call. For the CDR3, the DNA is TGCGCCAGCAGCTCGGACGGCATGAACACTGAAGCTTTCTTT. The encoded protein is CASSSDGMNTEAFF.